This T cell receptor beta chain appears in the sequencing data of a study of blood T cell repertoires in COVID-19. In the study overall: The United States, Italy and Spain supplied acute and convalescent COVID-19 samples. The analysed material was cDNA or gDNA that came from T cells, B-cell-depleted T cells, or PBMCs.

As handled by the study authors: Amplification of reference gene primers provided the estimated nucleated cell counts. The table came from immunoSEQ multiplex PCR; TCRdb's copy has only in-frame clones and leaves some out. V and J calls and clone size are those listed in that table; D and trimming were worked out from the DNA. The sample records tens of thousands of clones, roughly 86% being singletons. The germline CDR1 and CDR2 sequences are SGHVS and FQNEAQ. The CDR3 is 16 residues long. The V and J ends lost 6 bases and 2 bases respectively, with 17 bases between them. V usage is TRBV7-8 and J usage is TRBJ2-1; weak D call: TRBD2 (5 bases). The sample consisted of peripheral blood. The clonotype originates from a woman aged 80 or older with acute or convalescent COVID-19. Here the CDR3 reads CASSVQLVPPYNEQFF. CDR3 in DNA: TGTGCCAGCAGTGTTCAACTAGTCCCCCCCTACAATGAGCAGTTCTTC.